The 7 T cell receptor beta chains presented below share a single source sample, sequenced in a study of blood T cell repertoires in COVID-19. Here immunoSEQ multiplex PCR was the method, and the copy in TCRdb shows in-frame clones only, minus some. The repertoire consists of around 60,000 clones, with 70% to 90% occurring once and the leading ten covering about 3.4%. Sequencing was done on a sample of peripheral blood. These receptors all stem from a man aged 50-59 years with active COVID-19.

The V call is TRBV4-1, the J call TRBJ2-2, with D perhaps matching TRBD2 (5 bases). Trimming stripped 1 base from V and 6 bases from J, with 21 bases between. The CDR3 extends over 18 amino acids. Germline V CDR1 and CDR2: MGHRA, YSYEKL. CDR3 residues: CASSQVVAPPRVAGELFF. CDR3 bases: TGCGCCAGCAGCCAAGTAGTTGCGCCCCCGCGGGTAGCCGGGGAGCTGTTTTTT.

V is TRBV5-1 and J is TRBJ2-1; perhaps TRBD2 as D (6 bases). CDR3 length: 15 amino acids. Germline assignment: CDR1 SGHRS and CDR2 YFSETQ. Trimming stripped 1 base from V and 3 bases from J, with 11 bases between. CDR3: CASSLSGEGYNEQFF. CDR3 nucleotide sequence: TGCGCCAGCAGCTTGTCGGGAGAAGGCTACAATGAGCAGTTCTTC. Using reference TRBV5-1 and TRBJ2-1 for the parts outside the CDR3, the full variable domain is KAGVTQTPRYLIKTRGQQVTLSCSPISGHRSVSWYQQTPGQGLQFLFEYFSETQRNKGNFPGRFSGRQFSNSRSEMNVSTLELGDSALYLCASSLSGEGYNEQFFGPGTRLTVL.

A single count supports this clone. V and J are TRBV7-9 and TRBJ2-3; TRBD2 matches at 11 bases. This CDR3 is built from 15 residues. Trimming removed 2 bases from V and 7 bases from J; junction bases left unmatched: 5. Germline V lookup: CDR1 SEHNR, CDR2 FQNEAQ (reference sequence). The CDR3 nucleotides are TGTGCCAGCAGCTTATTAGCGGGGGGGCCAAATACGCAGTATTTT. Encoded protein: CASSLLAGGPNTQYF.

The genes are TRBV3-1 (or the pseudogene TRBV3-2) and TRBJ2-5; D remains unclear. Germline loops: CDR1 LGHDT, CDR2 YNNKEL (reference sequence). The V end was cut by 2 bases, the J end by 0 bases, with 13 bases between. CDR3 length: 16 amino acids. CDR3 amino acids: CASSQPGAGYQETQYF. Here the CDR3 DNA reads TGTGCCAGCAGCCAACCCGGAGCCGGGTACCAAGAGACCCAGTACTTC.

This clone was seen just once. This sequence joins TRBV5-4 and TRBJ2-5, with D maybe TRBD1 (7 bases). CDR1 is SGHNT and CDR2 is YYREEE in the germline V gene (reference sequence). The V end lost 2 bases, the J end lost 11 bases, and 22 bases lay between the germline ends. The CDR3 covers 15 residues. The chain's CDR3 is CASSFGGGGQEKQYF. The CDR3 nucleotides read TGTGCCAGCAGCTTCGGCGGAGGGGGCCAAGAGAAACAGTACTTC.

The chain combines TRBV4-3 with TRBJ2-3; the match to TRBD2 covers 8 bases. Germline values: CDR1 LGHNA, CDR2 YSLEER. Unmatched junction bases numbered 8, after V lost 0 bases and J lost 6 bases. CDR3 length: 16 residues. This CDR3 is CASSQEFGGGLDTQYF. The CDR3, as DNA: TGCGCCAGCAGCCAAGAATTCGGGGGGGGGCTTGATACGCAGTATTTT.

The chain employs TRBV6-5 and TRBJ1-2; 7 nucleotides match TRBD1. This CDR3 is built from 14 residues. V lost 6 bases and J lost 6; bases outside the gene matches: 10. The germline CDR1 and CDR2 sequences are MNHEY and SVGAGI. The CDR3 DNA reads TGTGCCAGCAGCCCCAAGGGGGCGGTTAATGGCTACACCTTC. This codes for CASSPKGAVNGYTF.